The entry below describes one TCR beta chain. What it binds is unknown. The sample comes from a study of shared clonotypes between healthy human individuals. Study overall: The donors, two women and three men, were aged 18 to 49. Study outcomes and limitations: Richness estimates generally favored naive over memory subsets.

Deep level was the assay's run setting. TCRdb keeps only in-frame clones here, not all; method: immunoSEQ multiplex PCR. The repertoire has around 610,000 clones, roughly 95% of them found once; the top ten carry 0.11%. It was CD45RO-negative cells, positively selected for CCR7, that made up naive CD8 cells, with terminally differentiated effector memory CD45RA+ cells excluded. Germline CDR1 SNHLY, CDR2 FYNNEI. J gave up 3 bases and V 2 bases, and 2 bases lay outside the gene matches. The CDR3 has 15 residues. Sequenced material: naive CD8+ T cells sorted from blood. The sequence was collected from a woman in her 30s in good health. V is TRBV2 and J is TRBJ2-1, with 9 bases identical to TRBD2. The CDR3 spells CASSERTSVYNEQFF. As DNA, the CDR3 is TGTGCCAGCAGTGAAAGGACTAGCGTCTACAATGAGCAGTTCTTC.